Listed below are T cell receptor beta chains from one sample, sequenced in a study of brain T cells in children with intractable seizures. Clones were read by immunoSEQ multiplex PCR, and TCRdb kept only the in-frame ones, dropping some. The table records 95,000 to 120,000 clones, around 94% of them present only once. This specimen consisted of peripheral blood, obtained at surgery. These receptors originate from a boy under two years old with hemimegalencephaly and intractable seizures. CDR3s include the opening cysteine and the closing phenylalanine or tryptophan. Each record gives: J gene, V gene, clone size, D gene, CDR3 protein, CDR3 DNA. The D gene is left open where the match is weak. Rows give clone size only sometimes, using once, few, many, or a class for an expanded clone.

j_gene: TRBJ2-1
v_gene: TRBV27
abundance: -
d_gene: -
CDR3aa: CASSLGPGWDEQFF
CDR3nt: TGTGCCAGCAGTTTAGGGCCAGGGTGGGATGAGCAGTTCTTC

j_gene: TRBJ1-2
v_gene: TRBV2
abundance: -
d_gene: TRBD1
CDR3aa: CASSADRGGYGYTF
CDR3nt: TGTGCCAGCAGCGCCGACAGGGGGGGTTATGGCTACACCTTC

j_gene: TRBJ2-7
v_gene: TRBV28
abundance: -
d_gene: -
CDR3aa: CASSLSGVEQYF
CDR3nt: TGTGCCAGCAGTTTATCGGGGGTCGAGCAGTACTTC

j_gene: TRBJ2-1
v_gene: TRBV25-1
abundance: -
d_gene: -
CDR3aa: CASSLRDEQFF
CDR3nt: TGTGCCAGCAGCCTACGGGATGAGCAGTTCTTC

j_gene: TRBJ1-5
v_gene: TRBV28
abundance: -
d_gene: TRBD1
CDR3aa: CASSLWGQGFNQPQHF
CDR3nt: TGTGCCAGCAGTTTATGGGGACAGGGCTTCAATCAGCCCCAGCATTTT

j_gene: TRBJ2-3
v_gene: TRBV10-3
abundance: -
d_gene: -
CDR3aa: CAITNGLFTDTQYF
CDR3nt: TGTGCCATCACCAACGGACTATTTACAGATACGCAGTATTTT

j_gene: TRBJ2-5
v_gene: TRBV27
abundance: -
d_gene: TRBD2
CDR3aa: CASTTTASGSRETQYF
CDR3nt: TGTGCCAGCACAACCACAGCTAGCGGGAGTAGGGAGACCCAGTACTTC

j_gene: TRBJ2-7
v_gene: TRBV27
abundance: -
d_gene: TRBD1
CDR3aa: CASSQITGTGAYEQYF
CDR3nt: TGTGCCAGCAGTCAAATCACCGGGACAGGGGCCTACGAGCAGTACTTC

j_gene: TRBJ1-4
v_gene: TRBV7-2
abundance: -
d_gene: -
CDR3aa: CASSFLNEKLFF
CDR3nt: TGTGCCAGCAGCTTCCTTAATGAAAAACTGTTTTTT

j_gene: TRBJ2-6
v_gene: TRBV27
abundance: few
d_gene: -
CDR3aa: CASTTPKGAFSGANVLTF
CDR3nt: TGTGCCAGCACCACCCCAAAGGGCGCCTTCTCTGGGGCCAACGTCCTGACTTTC

j_gene: TRBJ2-7
v_gene: TRBV28
abundance: -
d_gene: -
CDR3aa: CASSSLTRPHYEQYF
CDR3nt: TGTGCCAGCAGTTCCCTGACTAGACCTCACTACGAGCAGTACTTC

j_gene: TRBJ2-7
v_gene: TRBV7-2
abundance: -
d_gene: TRBD2
CDR3aa: CASSLAAGAEQYF
CDR3nt: TGTGCCAGCAGCTTAGCAGCGGGAGCCGAGCAGTACTTC

j_gene: TRBJ2-1
v_gene: TRBV27
abundance: -
d_gene: -
CDR3aa: CASSTGSYNEQFF
CDR3nt: TGTGCCAGCAGTACAGGGTCCTACAATGAGCAGTTCTTC

j_gene: TRBJ2-7
v_gene: TRBV18
abundance: -
d_gene: -
CDR3aa: CASSDNTYEQYF
CDR3nt: TGTGCCAGCTCAGACAATACCTACGAGCAGTACTTC

j_gene: TRBJ2-7
v_gene: TRBV6-6
abundance: once
d_gene: -
CDR3aa: CASSYSQDYEQYF
CDR3nt: TGTGCCAGCAGTTACTCGCAGGACTACGAGCAGTACTTC

j_gene: TRBJ2-3
v_gene: TRBV2
abundance: -
d_gene: -
CDR3aa: CASSALFDSPHTQYF
CDR3nt: TGTGCCAGCAGTGCCCTGTTTGACTCACCCCATACGCAGTATTTT

j_gene: TRBJ2-1
v_gene: TRBV29-1
abundance: -
d_gene: TRBD1
CDR3aa: CSVTDRDLNNEQFF
CDR3nt: TGCAGCGTCACCGACAGGGACCTTAACAATGAGCAGTTCTTC

j_gene: TRBJ1-1
v_gene: TRBV7-2
abundance: once
d_gene: TRBD1
CDR3aa: CASSLVKGATEAFF
CDR3nt: TGTGCCAGCAGCTTAGTTAAGGGGGCCACTGAAGCTTTCTTT

j_gene: TRBJ1-2
v_gene: TRBV28
abundance: -
d_gene: -
CDR3aa: CASSSPGGSGGYTF
CDR3nt: TGTGCCAGCAGTTCCCCCGGGGGTTCCGGGGGCTACACCTTC

j_gene: TRBJ2-3
v_gene: TRBV9
abundance: once
d_gene: -
CDR3aa: CASSVFGGGTTDTQYF
CDR3nt: TGTGCCAGCAGCGTCTTCGGAGGGGGGACCACAGATACGCAGTATTTT

j_gene: TRBJ1-5
v_gene: TRBV6-7
abundance: -
d_gene: -
CDR3aa: CASSYTVYSNQPQHF
CDR3nt: TGTGCCAGCAGTTACACAGTTTATAGCAATCAGCCCCAGCATTTT

j_gene: TRBJ2-1
v_gene: TRBV7-3
abundance: -
d_gene: TRBD2
CDR3aa: CASSLGLGLAANEQFF
CDR3nt: TGTGCCAGCAGCTTAGGGCTCGGACTAGCGGCAAATGAGCAGTTCTTC

j_gene: TRBJ2-7
v_gene: TRBV6-5
abundance: -
d_gene: -
CDR3aa: CASSASRFYEQYF
CDR3nt: TGTGCCAGCAGCGCTTCCAGGTTTTACGAGCAGTACTTC

j_gene: TRBJ2-2
v_gene: TRBV6-2/TRBV6-3
abundance: -
d_gene: TRBD1
CDR3aa: CASSYNRGRGRTGELFF
CDR3nt: TGTGCCAGCAGTTACAACCGGGGCAGGGGGCGTACCGGGGAGCTGTTTTTT

j_gene: TRBJ1-6
v_gene: TRBV28
abundance: -
d_gene: -
CDR3aa: CASSPGDTTPAPLHF
CDR3nt: TGTGCCAGCAGTCCTGGGGACACCACCCCGGCGCCCCTCCACTTT

j_gene: TRBJ2-2
v_gene: TRBV7-9
abundance: -
d_gene: -
CDR3aa: CASSLGFGELFF
CDR3nt: TGTGCCAGCAGCTTAGGCTTCGGGGAGCTGTTTTTT

j_gene: TRBJ2-2
v_gene: TRBV7-3
abundance: once
d_gene: TRBD1
CDR3aa: CASSLTPGQGRDTGELFF
CDR3nt: TGTGCCAGCAGCTTAACCCCGGGACAGGGCCGAGACACCGGGGAGCTGTTTTTT

j_gene: TRBJ2-7
v_gene: TRBV7-9
abundance: -
d_gene: TRBD1
CDR3aa: CASSSVGQGTYEQYF
CDR3nt: TGTGCCAGCAGCTCGGTCGGACAGGGGACTTACGAGCAGTACTTC

j_gene: TRBJ2-2
v_gene: TRBV3-1/TRBV3-2
abundance: -
d_gene: -
CDR3aa: CASSQGAGELFF
CDR3nt: TGTGCCAGCAGCCAAGGTGCCGGGGAGCTGTTTTTT

j_gene: TRBJ2-7
v_gene: TRBV7-7
abundance: -
d_gene: -
CDR3aa: CASSLMVGPTYEQYF
CDR3nt: TGTGCCAGCAGCTTAATGGTCGGGCCGACCTACGAGCAGTACTTC

j_gene: TRBJ2-5
v_gene: TRBV5-4
abundance: -
d_gene: TRBD1
CDR3aa: CASSFTERDRGETQYF
CDR3nt: TGTGCCAGCAGCTTCACGGAAAGGGACAGGGGAGAGACCCAGTACTTC

j_gene: TRBJ1-4
v_gene: TRBV6-5
abundance: -
d_gene: -
CDR3aa: CASGGWEKLFF
CDR3nt: TGTGCCAGCGGGGGGTGGGAAAAACTGTTTTTT

j_gene: TRBJ2-5
v_gene: TRBV7-2
abundance: once
d_gene: -
CDR3aa: CASGQPGAGKETQYF
CDR3nt: TGTGCCAGCGGCCAACCGGGGGCAGGGAAAGAGACCCAGTACTTC

j_gene: TRBJ2-7
v_gene: TRBV29-1
abundance: -
d_gene: TRBD2
CDR3aa: CSVEVASGRQYF
CDR3nt: TGCAGCGTTGAAGTGGCAAGCGGGAGACAGTACTTC

j_gene: TRBJ2-5
v_gene: TRBV6-2/TRBV6-3
abundance: -
d_gene: -
CDR3aa: CASSYWVTVETQYF
CDR3nt: TGTGCCAGCAGTTATTGGGTTACCGTCGAGACCCAGTACTTC

j_gene: TRBJ1-2
v_gene: TRBV6-5
abundance: -
d_gene: -
CDR3aa: CASGLSGTYGYTF
CDR3nt: TGTGCCAGCGGCCTTTCAGGGACCTATGGCTACACCTTC

j_gene: TRBJ2-7
v_gene: TRBV6-5
abundance: -
d_gene: -
CDR3aa: CASSTTGGYEQYF
CDR3nt: TGTGCCAGCAGTACTACAGGTGGTTACGAGCAGTACTTC

j_gene: TRBJ1-6
v_gene: TRBV9
abundance: -
d_gene: TRBD1
CDR3aa: CASSGTGIGGRSPLHF
CDR3nt: TGTGCCAGCAGCGGGACAGGTATAGGGGGTAGATCACCCCTCCACTTT

j_gene: TRBJ2-7
v_gene: TRBV5-5
abundance: -
d_gene: -
CDR3aa: CASSLNPTSAYEQYF
CDR3nt: TGTGCCAGCAGCTTAAACCCGACAAGCGCCTACGAGCAGTACTTC

j_gene: TRBJ2-7
v_gene: TRBV10-3
abundance: -
d_gene: -
CDR3aa: CAISLPKTYEQYF
CDR3nt: TGTGCCATCAGTCTCCCTAAGACCTACGAGCAGTACTTC

j_gene: TRBJ2-1
v_gene: TRBV7-9
abundance: -
d_gene: -
CDR3aa: CASSLHGLHNEQFF
CDR3nt: TGTGCCAGCAGCCTCCACGGGCTCCACAATGAGCAGTTCTTC

j_gene: TRBJ2-1
v_gene: TRBV19
abundance: -
d_gene: -
CDR3aa: CASSIFGTFSYNEQFF
CDR3nt: TGTGCCAGTAGTATCTTCGGGACTTTCTCCTACAATGAGCAGTTCTTC

j_gene: TRBJ1-5
v_gene: TRBV19
abundance: -
d_gene: -
CDR3aa: CASSRRDTLNQPQHF
CDR3nt: TGTGCCAGTAGTAGAAGGGACACCCTGAATCAGCCCCAGCATTTT

j_gene: TRBJ2-2
v_gene: TRBV7-3
abundance: -
d_gene: -
CDR3aa: CASSLGRNTGELFF
CDR3nt: TGTGCCAGCAGCTTGGGGAGGAACACCGGGGAGCTGTTTTTT

j_gene: TRBJ1-6
v_gene: TRBV6-4
abundance: -
d_gene: TRBD1
CDR3aa: CASSVTGGGANDSPLHF
CDR3nt: TGTGCCAGCAGTGTGACGGGAGGGGGCGCGAACGATTCACCCCTCCACTTT